This T cell receptor (gamma chain) came from a study of fetal and pediatric gammadelta thymocytes (dated by TCRdb to between 2021 and 2022). With regard to the full study: Previously published data and newly generated, unpublished data were combined in the bulk gammadelta thymocyte repertoires, which were used to strengthen a single-cell study of gammadelta thymocyte development. A total of approximately 10 subjects, comprising 3 fetal thymus donors and 7 pediatric thymus donors, were covered by the bulk gammadelta thymocyte repertoire set. Previously published data (refs 27,28) and unpublished data were combined in the bulk gammadelta thymocyte repertoires. Bulk TCR repertoire data were included to raise the number of subjects and reinforce the CDR3 publicity analysis. The full study reports these points: Fetal gammadelta thymocyte repertoires were previously reported to be enriched for TRDV2, TRGV8 and TRGV9 usage, low N additions and public CDR3s compared with post-natal repertoires.

Thymocytes were stained with Zombie NIR viability dye plus antibodies to CD3 (UCHT1), TCRgammadelta (11F2), TCRVgamma9 (IMMU360) and TCRVdelta2 (IMMU389). Bulk TRD and TRG CDR3 repertoires were generated separately from sorted Vgamma9Vdelta2 and nonVgamma9Vdelta2 gammadelta thymocytes of human fetal and pediatric thymuses. Pediatric thymus tissue was collected in Belgium from children having cardiac surgery. Pediatric thymus donors in the study were aged between about 1 and 12 years. Thymic cell suspensions were made from fetal and post-natal thymuses as previously described. NonVgamma9Vdelta2 thymocytes were sorted as CD3+ gammadeltaTCR+ cells lacking the Vgamma9+Vdelta2+ phenotype. Cells were sorted on a FACS Aria III cell sorter (BD Biosciences). This clone is categorized as large (0.1 to 1%). Its antigen remains unidentified. One base away there is no much larger clone; base qualities are not given.

Taken from cysteine to phenylalanine, the CDR3 has 13 residues. The sequence is cut down to CDR3 DNA, 39 bases in frame from base 1. The junction shows trimming of 3 bases on V and 4 bases on J, and the gene matches do not reach 2 bases of it. CDR1 and CDR2 (EGSTGY, YDSYTSSV) derive from the germline V gene. Sequencing used an Illumina MiSeq. Under the source paper's analysis protocol: For the publicity analysis, the Vgamma9Vdelta2 and nonVgamma9Vdelta2 bulk CDR3 files from each subject were merged to form one combined repertoire per subject. Using base R and dplyr, each CDR3 amino acid sequence was checked across 9 single-cell datasets and roughly 10 bulk repertoires to give a publicity score ranging from 0 to 19. TCRdb reran clone calling on the public reads with CATT; rows sharing one DNA sequence were then combined. The V and J calls and clone size come from TCRdb's table, not from the authors' own analysis. For this sample there are some 390 gamma-chain clones; around 4% appear just once. The ten largest account for approximately 12% of the sample.

The sequence was obtained from a child who underwent cardiac surgery and was recorded as healthy. Material: non-Vgamma9Vdelta2 gamma-delta T cells from the thymus. The sample's cell subset or site label, in plain terms: CD3+gammadeltaTCR+ thymocytes not co-expressing Vgamma9 and Vdelta2. This receptor chain uses TRGV4 and TRGJP2. The CDR3 protein sequence reads: CATWDFSDWIKTF. At the DNA level, the sequence is TGTGCCACCTGGGATTTTAGTGATTGGATCAAGACGTTT.